Each of the 12 T cell receptor beta chains below was sequenced from the same sample in a study of shared clonotypes between healthy human individuals. TCRdb's copy holds only in-frame clones and misses some; the assay was immunoSEQ multiplex PCR. The sample has hundreds of thousands of clones; about 95% are singletons. CD45RO-negative, CCR7-positively selected cells formed the naive CD8 fraction, excluding terminally differentiated effector memory CD45RA+ cells. What was sequenced was naive CD8+ T cells sorted from blood. All receptors derive from a young woman in good health.

This chain uses TRBV2 with TRBJ2-3, with TRBD2 matching 9 bases. V gave up 1 base and J gave up 6 bases; unmatched junction bases: 8. Per germline, CDR1 SNHLY and CDR2 FYNNEI. CDR3 length equals 16 residues. This CDR3 reads CASSEGIAGDGDTQYF. CDR3 sequence (DNA): TGTGCCAGCAGTGAAGGGATAGCGGGAGATGGGGATACGCAGTATTTT.

This sequence joins TRBV28 and TRBJ1-2; D is uncertain. The germline CDR1 and CDR2 sequences are MDHEN and SYDVKM. Trimming pared 3 bases from V and 3 bases from J, leaving 11 bases between. The CDR3 has 14 residues. CDR3 in amino acids: CASSFGGLDYGYTF. The CDR3 nucleotides read TGTGCCAGCAGTTTTGGAGGGCTCGACTATGGCTACACCTTC.

The V call is TRBV7-9, the J call TRBJ2-7, with D uncertain. The germline V gene has CDR1 SEHNR and CDR2 FQNEAQ (reference sequence). The ends were cut back, 5 bases at V and 8 bases at J, with 16 bases in the middle. The CDR3 is 13 amino acids. The CDR3 sequence: CASSPGGSTKQYF. The DNA of the CDR3 is TGTGCCAGCAGCCCTGGCGGATCTACGAAGCAGTACTTC.

This rearrangement joins TRBV5-6 to TRBJ2-7; 8 nucleotides match TRBD1. The CDR3 runs 13 residues. CDR1 SGHDT and CDR2 YYEEEE come from the germline V gene. V lost 4 bases, J lost 10 bases, and 10 bases stayed unmatched. The CDR3 DNA reads as TGTGCCAGCAGCCTTGGACAGGGCGCTCCACAGTACTTC. It codes for CASSLGQGAPQYF.

This clone has just a few counts. The V gene is TRBV2, the J gene TRBJ2-5; the match to TRBD2 covers 13 bases. This CDR3 has 13 amino acids. The germline V gene encodes CDR1 SNHLY and CDR2 FYNNEI. The trim removed 10 bases at V and 5 bases at J, leaving 4 bases unmatched. CDR3 DNA: TGTGCCACGGGACTAGCGGGACGCGAGACCCAGTACTTC. It is translated as CATGLAGRETQYF.

V and J are TRBV5-4 and TRBJ1-1; maybe TRBD1 (6 bases). CDR1 SGHNT and CDR2 YYREEE come from the germline V gene (reference sequence). The CDR3 consists of 11 residues. Trimming removed 7 bases from V and 8 bases from J, with 12 bases in between. This CDR3 reads CASGGASEAFF. The CDR3, as DNA: TGTGCCAGCGGGGGGGCCTCCGAAGCTTTCTTT.

CDR3 amino acids: CASSDAWGGYTF. Here the CDR3 DNA reads TGTGCCAGCAGTGACGCCTGGGGTGGCTACACCTTC. The chain employs TRBV2 and TRBJ1-2; D unclear. Trimming cost V 3 bases and J 7 bases, with 9 bases left between them. The CDR3 runs 12 residues. Germline V gives CDR1 SNHLY, CDR2 FYNNEI.

The gene calls are TRBV7-9 and TRBJ2-7; tentative D call: TRBD1 (9 bases). Trimming shortened V by 7 bases and J by 7 bases, and 23 bases separated the two germline ends. The germline V gene has CDR1 SEHNR and CDR2 FQNEAQ (reference sequence). The CDR3 spans 15 residues. The CDR3 spells CASNHLGSGTGEQYF. DNA for the CDR3: TGTGCCAGCAACCACTTGGGTAGCGGGACAGGGGAGCAGTACTTC.

The chain joins TRBV7-9 to TRBJ2-7, with 7 bases matching TRBD2. CDR3 length: 15 residues. Germline CDR1 reads SEHNR; CDR2 reads FQNEAQ (reference sequence). Trimming removed 1 base from V and 5 bases from J; junction bases left unmatched: 8. The CDR3 region has the DNA TGTGCCAGCAGCTTAGGAGGCGGGAGAGGCAACGAGCAGTACTTC. Residues: CASSLGGGRGNEQYF.

This rearrangement joins TRBV7-9 to TRBJ2-7, with 9 positions matching TRBD1. V lost 4 bases to trimming and J lost 2 bases; unmatched junction nucleotides: 12. Looked up from germline, CDR1 is SEHNR and CDR2 is FQNEAQ (reference sequence). The CDR3 contains 17 residues. The CDR3 DNA reads TGTGCCAGCAGCTCAAGCTCAACCAGACAGGGGGCCTACGAGCAGTACTTC. Its translation: CASSSSSTRQGAYEQYF.

Regarding this clone: The sample holds other DNA sequences that translate to the same CDR3. The chain has TRBV27 and TRBJ1-5; D not resolved. This CDR3 spans 14 amino acids. The ends were cut back, 0 bases at V and 4 bases at J, with 7 bases in the middle. Per the germline V gene, CDR1 is MNHEY and CDR2 is SMNVEV (reference sequence). The CDR3 region has the DNA TGTGCCAGCAGTTTATCGCTTTCAAATCAGCCCCAGCATTTT. Translating it yields CASSLSLSNQPQHF.

The rearrangement joins TRBV5-1 to TRBJ2-3; possibly TRBD1 or TRBD2 for D (6 bases each). Trimming pared 3 bases from V and 0 bases from J, leaving 11 bases between. CDR1 is SGHRS and CDR2 is YFSETQ in the germline V gene. The CDR3 sequence is 15 residues long. The CDR3 spells CASSSRRGSTDTQYF. CDR3 in DNA: TGCGCCAGCAGCTCCCGGAGGGGGAGCACAGATACGCAGTATTTT.